A selection of T cell receptor beta chains follows, all from one sample in a study of cytomegalovirus exposure and HLA in healthy donors. Method: immunoSEQ multiplex PCR; TCRdb's copy keeps in-frame clones and lacks some. In the table there are about 95,000 clones, 70% of which are singletons. Input material: PBMCs. The receptors originated from a woman aged 50 to 60 in good health and CMV-seropositive. CDR3s include the opening cysteine and the closing phenylalanine or tryptophan. D genes are given only for firm matches. The listing skips clone size in some rows; elsewhere it reads once, few, many or a size class.

v_call	clone_size	d_call	j_call	cdr3_nt	cdr3_aa
TRBV2	few	TRBD2	TRBJ2-3	TGTGCCAGCAGTGTCCTAGCGGGAATGGGCACAGATACGCAGTATTTT	CASSVLAGMGTDTQYF
TRBV30	NA	TRBD1	TRBJ1-5	TGTGCCTGGAACGACAGGGGAGATCAGCCCCAGCATTTT	CAWNDRGDQPQHF
TRBV5-6	NA	NA	TRBJ2-1	TGTGCCAGCAGCTTGGTAGTTGGGGGCCGGGGCAATGAGCAGTTCTTC	CASSLVVGGRGNEQFF
TRBV4-2	once	NA	TRBJ1-4	TGTGCCAGCAGCCCTAACCGGGGGACTGGCCGTGAAAAACTGTTTTTT	CASSPNRGTGREKLFF
TRBV18	NA	TRBD1	TRBJ1-4	TGTGCCAGCTCACCAACCGACAGGGGGAATGAAAAACTGTTTTTT	CASSPTDRGNEKLFF
TRBV7-2	few	TRBD1	TRBJ1-6	TGTGCCAGCAGCGACGGGACAGCTTACATCACCCTCCACTTT	CASSDGTAYITLHF
TRBV29-1	NA	NA	TRBJ2-1	TGCAGCGTTGAAGGTAGCGTTAGCTCCTACAATGAGCAGTTCTTC	CSVEGSVSSYNEQFF
TRBV2	NA	NA	TRBJ2-1	TGTGCCAGCAGTCTGACCGACTGGAATGAGCAGTTCTTC	CASSLTDWNEQFF
TRBV7-9	NA	NA	TRBJ2-1	TGTGCCAGCAGCTTCCCGATCTATCCCGACAATGAGCAGTTCTTC	CASSFPIYPDNEQFF
TRBV10-1	NA	NA	TRBJ2-7	TGCGCCAGCAGTGATCAGGGGGGCACCTACGAGCAGTACTTC	CASSDQGGTYEQYF
TRBV29-1	NA	NA	TRBJ1-5	TGCAGCGGGGGGGACGGCCGTGGCCAGCCCCAGCATTTT	CSGGDGRGQPQHF
TRBV7-9	NA	TRBD2	TRBJ2-2	TGTGCCAGCAGCTTAGGCGGGGGATCCGGGGAGCTGTTTTTT	CASSLGGGSGELFF
TRBV4-3	NA	TRBD1	TRBJ1-5	TGCGCCAGCAGCCAAGACAGGGGGCGGGATCAGCCCCAGCATTTT	CASSQDRGRDQPQHF
TRBV5-1	few	NA	TRBJ2-3	TGCGCCAGCAGCTTGGCCGGCAGGGCGGAGGATACGCAGTATTTT	CASSLAGRAEDTQYF
TRBV11-2	NA	TRBD1	TRBJ1-1	TGTGCCAGCACCCGACAGGGGCTGAACACTGAAGCTTTCTTT	CASTRQGLNTEAFF
TRBV9	once	TRBD2	TRBJ2-7	TGTGCCAGCAGCGTAGACGGCGGGAGTTCCGAGCAGTACTTC	CASSVDGGSSEQYF
TRBV18	NA	NA	TRBJ2-1	TGTGCCAGCTCACCATCGGGGTATGAGCAGTTCTTC	CASSPSGYEQFF
TRBV2	once	TRBD1	TRBJ2-1	TGTGCCAGCAAGCGGGACAGGGCCTACAATGAGCAGTTCTTC	CASKRDRAYNEQFF
TRBV6-4	few	TRBD1	TRBJ1-4	TGTGCCAGCAGCATTCACTCCGACAGGGGAGGAGAAAAACTGTTTTTT	CASSIHSDRGGEKLFF
TRBV29-1	NA	TRBD2	TRBJ2-1	TGCAGCGCCGGACTGGGACTAGTAACTAACAATGAGCAGTTCTTC	CSAGLGLVTNNEQFF